The clone carrying this T cell receptor beta chain was counted at least ten times. V lost 2 bases, J lost 3 bases, and 7 bases lay in between. The germline CDR1 and CDR2 sequences are LGHDT and YNNKEL (reference sequence). The CDR3 sequence is 13 residues long. The data are from a study of regulatory T cells in long-lasting Graves disease. The time point denotes: newly diagnosed GD, antithyroid drugs for less than 3 months. From PBMCs, RNA was extracted and then used to make the TCR library. Libraries of TCR beta came from iRepertoire HTBI primers plus Arm-PCR of CDR3 regions. TCRdb re-analysed the multiplex PCR reads in MiXCR, keeping a single row per CDR3 protein. The data contain hundreds of thousands of distinct CDR3 sequences, about 16% of them seen just once; the ten biggest clones take up 22%.

The sequences come from peripheral blood mononuclear cells (PBMCs), collected at new diagnosis, from a patient treated with antithyroid drugs. This clonotype was sampled from a female donor with Graves disease. The rearrangement uses TRBV3-1 and TRBJ1-2; no firm D call. The chain's CDR3 is CASSQNGDYGYTF. CDR3 nucleotide sequence: TGTGCCAGCAGCCAAAACGGGGACTATGGCTACACCTTC.